This T cell receptor beta chain was recorded in a study of cytomegalovirus exposure and HLA in healthy donors. This CDR3 spans 15 amino acids. Germline V gives CDR1 LNHDA, CDR2 SQIVND (reference sequence). The ends lost 5 bases at V and 2 bases at J; junction bases unmatched: 4. As regards this clone: The antigen is undetermined.

Study results and limitations: Certain sequence variants were highly shared and formed a cluster, and this cluster was likely a sequencing artifact. Prior analysis indicated that the majority of TCR beta V segments exhibited productivity approximately 90% or approximately 30% of the time. In a later analysis, most CMV-associated TCR beta chains appeared HLA-restricted. A reported reduction in N-insertions relative to the roughly 640-donor mean was seen in an Asian-associated ancestry cluster in a later analysis.

Use of 60 Vbeta and 13 Jbeta primers characterized the PCR. Repertoires were generated with immunoSEQ multiplex PCR, while TCRdb's copy carries only in-frame clones and drops some. The sample lists 35,000 to 40,000 clones, 90% seen once, with less than 3.5% in the top ten. The specimen sequenced was PBMCs. The sequence came from a woman aged 18-35 years in good health and CMV-seronegative. The chain joins TRBV19 to TRBJ2-4; TRBD2 agrees at 9 bases. DNA of the CDR3: TGTGCCAGTAGTGCGGGAGGGCCACCCAAAAACATTCAGTACTTC. Protein sequence: CASSAGGPPKNIQYF.